This entry lists 17 T cell receptor beta chains sequenced from one sample in a study of T cell repertoires in cytomegalovirus infection (dated by TCRdb to between 2017 and 2020). The listed sequencing device is Illumina HiSeq 1500. Using fastp trimming at Q25 and MiXCR clonotype assembly, TCRdb reanalyzed the public sequencing data and kept in-frame beta chains. Rows merge per CDR3 protein into single entries with the most common DNA and genes. The sample table shows about 740,000 distinct CDR3 sequences, and 35% are seen once. Under 3.5% of the sample rests with the top ten. The sequenced material came from PBMCs. Receptor source: a human donor in good health (CMV status not recorded). Some clones in this sample may be carry-over from other donors' samples.

The V call is TRBV7-2, the J call TRBJ2-3; 10 bases line up with TRBD1. Trimming removed 6 bases from V and 2 bases from J; junction bases left unmatched: 5. CDR3 size: 15 residues. Germline CDR1 is SGHTA and CDR2 is FQGNSA. The CDR3 spells CASRGTGAFTDTQYF. CDR3 sequence (DNA): TGTGCCAGCAGAGGGACAGGGGCCTTCACAGATACGCAGTATTTT.

This clonotype has more than one count but fewer than ten. The rearrangement uses TRBV20-1 and TRBJ1-2, with TRBD1 matching 7 bases. In germline, CDR1 is DFQATT, CDR2 SNEGSKA (reference sequence). V was pared by 1 base and J by 8 bases, with 10 bases of the junction left unmatched. This CDR3 contains 14 residues. The CDR3 region has the DNA TGCAGTGCTAGAGTTACAGGGGCTTGGGAAGGCTACACCTTC. This gives the protein CSARVTGAWEGYTF.

This clonotype was recorded many times. The chain has TRBV28 and TRBJ2-5; unclear D gene. The V end lost 2 bases, the J end lost 7 bases, and 14 bases lay between the germline ends. Germline lookup yields CDR1 MDHEN and CDR2 SYDVKM. The CDR3 has 14 residues. The DNA of the CDR3 is TGTGCCAGCAGTTTAGTTTCCGGTGCCCCGACCCAGTACTTC. Amino acids: CASSLVSGAPTQYF.

This clonotype was picked up a small number of times. This chain joins TRBV7-3 and TRBJ1-2, with D possibly TRBD1 on 5 matching bases. CDR1 is SGHTA, CDR2 FQGTGA, per germline. The CDR3 totals 16 residues. Trimming left V 3 bases short and J 7 bases short, with 21 bases between. CDR3 DNA sequence: TGTGCCAGCAGCTTGACCGCGGGGGAGGGGATCTTTGGCTACACCTTC. It specifies CASSLTAGEGIFGYTF.

Concerning this clonotype: This may be a read error, as it is one base from a much larger clone. The CDR3 end shows no conserved phenylalanine or tryptophan, and so a read error is likely. The CDR3 DNA is TGTGCCAGTAGTATAGTCTTGAGGTCTCGTGTGTCCTACAATGAGCAGTTCTTA. Protein: CASSIVLRSRVSYNEQFL. The V and J genes are TRBV19 and TRBJ2-1; D unresolved. This CDR3 spans 18 amino acids. CDR1 is LNHDA, CDR2 SQIVND, per germline (reference sequence). Between the trimmed V and J ends, which lost 1 base and 1 base, there was a span of 17 bases.

The CDR3 nucleotides are TGTGCCAGCTCACCGGCGACGGTGGGGAGATATGGCTACACCTTC. Translating gives CASSPATVGRYGYTF. The chain links TRBV18 to TRBJ1-2; D is unclear. CDR1 and CDR2 from the germline V gene are KGHSH and LQKENI. V lost 3 bases, J lost 5 bases, and 16 bases lay in between. The CDR3 spans 15 residues.

This clonotype has more than one count but fewer than ten. Written as DNA, the CDR3 is TGTGCCAGCAGCCAAGAACGCCGGAGTGTTGGGACTGAAGCTTTCTTT. This sequence encodes CASSQERRSVGTEAFF. The V and J genes are TRBV14 and TRBJ1-1; D call uncertain. Trimming stripped 0 bases from V and 5 bases from J, with 16 bases between. The CDR3 covers 16 residues. The germline V gene encodes CDR1 SGHDN and CDR2 FVKESK.

As for this clonotype: This may arise from a read error, as a much more abundant clone is one base away. The chain employs TRBV7-2 and TRBJ2-7; D remains unclear. The CDR3 is 15 residues long. Germline V gene lookup returns CDR1 SGHTA and CDR2 FQGNSA. V gave up 1 base and J gave up 9 bases, with 19 bases separating them. The CDR3 reads CASSLESGSLSLQYF. Here the CDR3 DNA reads TGTGCCAGCAGCTTAGAGTCCGGATCTCTAAGCCTGCAGTACTTC.

This clonotype was counted between two and nine times. This chain joins TRBV28 and TRBJ2-7; 12 nucleotides align to TRBD2. The V and J ends lost 7 bases and 5 bases, in that order; junction bases with no gene match: 3. CDR1 is MDHEN and CDR2 is SYDVKM in the germline V gene. This CDR3 is 13 amino acids long. CDR3 region: CASMTSGRDEQYF. DNA of the CDR3: TGTGCCAGCATGACTAGCGGGAGAGACGAGCAGTACTTC.

The V call is TRBV28, the J call TRBJ1-4; no reliable D call. This CDR3 comprises 15 residues. V was clipped by 2 bases and J by 1 base, with 8 bases between them. From germline, CDR1 is MDHEN and CDR2 SYDVKM. Written as DNA, the CDR3 is TGTGCCAGCAGTTTAACGAGCCTAACTAATGAAAAACTGTTTTTT. The encoded protein is CASSLTSLTNEKLFF.

A remark on this clonotype: Relative to the germline gene, one junction end is altered; a read error may explain this. The chain has TRBV10-3 and TRBJ1-3; tentative D call: TRBD1 (5 bases). Per germline, CDR1 ENHRY and CDR2 SYGVKD. CDR3 length: 14 residues. CDR3 DNA sequence: TGTGCCATCAGTGAGGTGGACGGGACCGCTTTAAGACATTTT. Translated, it gives CAISEVDGTALRHF.

This rearrangement joins TRBV6-5 to TRBJ2-7, with D possibly TRBD2 on 6 matching bases. The CDR3 covers 16 residues. The V gene's germline CDR1 is MNHEY and CDR2 SVGAGI. Trimming removed 6 bases at V and 3 bases at J, with 21 bases between. CDR3 amino acids: CASSQLGSGRYYEQYF. In DNA form, the CDR3 reads TGTGCCAGCAGCCAACTAGGAAGCGGGCGATACTACGAGCAGTACTTC.

V gene TRBV19 combines with J gene TRBJ1-1, with TRBD1 identical over 7 bases. Germline V gene lookup returns CDR1 LNHDA and CDR2 SQIVND (reference sequence). This CDR3 has 19 amino acids. With V trimmed by 3 bases and J by 5 bases, 21 bases remained unmatched. The DNA of the CDR3 is TGTGCCAGTAGTATTATCTTTGTGGGACAGCCCCAGAGCTCGACTGAAGCTTTCTTT. This encodes CASSIIFVGQPQSSTEAFF.

The J gene is TRBJ1-4, the V gene TRBV15; D remains unclear. The V end lost 0 bases, the J end lost 5 bases, and 13 bases lay between the germline ends. CDR1 LNHNV and CDR2 YYDKDF come from the germline V gene (reference sequence). The CDR3 has 16 amino acids. CDR3 nucleotides: TGTGCCACCAGCAGAGATCAGGCCCTCACCAATGAAAAACTGTTTTTT. Translation gives CATSRDQALTNEKLFF. Drawing the rest from reference TRBV15 and TRBJ1-4, the complete variable domain is DAMVIQNPRYQVTQFGKPVTLSCSQTLNHNVMYWYQQKSSQAPKLLFHYYDKDFNNEADTPDNFQSRRPNTSFCFLDIRSPGLGDTAMYLCATSRDQALTNEKLFFGSGTQLSVL.

The V and J genes are TRBV28 and TRBJ1-1; TRBD1 matches at 7 bases. CDR3 length equals 16 residues. V dropped 2 bases and J dropped 9; count of bases not matched to a gene: 15. The V gene's germline CDR1 is MDHEN and CDR2 SYDVKM. The chain's CDR3 is CASSLDRVTVRGKAFF. The CDR3 DNA sequence: TGTGCCAGCAGTTTAGACAGGGTGACGGTCCGTGGTAAAGCTTTCTTT.

This clonotype has ten or more counts. The chain's CDR3 is CASRTSGAYTQYF. The CDR3, as DNA: TGTGCCAGCAGAACTAGCGGGGCTTATACGCAGTATTTT. The V and J genes are TRBV7-2 and TRBJ2-3, with 10 nucleotides matching TRBD2. Germline V lookup: CDR1 SGHTA, CDR2 FQGNSA. CDR3 length: 13 amino acids. V lost 6 bases, J lost 7 bases, and 4 bases stayed unmatched. Full variable domain (rest looked up from reference TRBV7-2 and TRBJ2-3): GAGVSQSPSNKVTEKGKDVELRCDPISGHTALYWYRQSLGQGLEFLIYFQGNSAPDKSGLPSDRFSAERTGGSVSTLTIQRTQQEDSAVYLCASRTSGAYTQYFGPGTRLTVL.

This clonotype has only a few counts. The chain uses TRBV28 and TRBJ2-1; TRBD1 is a possible D gene (7 bases). Between the trimmed V and J ends, which lost 5 bases and 7 bases, there was a span of 21 bases. CDR1 and CDR2 (germline): MDHEN, SYDVKM. This CDR3 is 16 amino acids long. The DNA for the CDR3 is TGTGCCAGCAGTCCCCCACTCAGGGGGGCGGCAAATGAGCAGTTCTTC. Translating it yields CASSPPLRGAANEQFF. The full variable domain, in which reference TRBV28 and TRBJ2-1 provide the parts outside the CDR3, is DVKVTQSSRYLVKRTGEKVFLECVQDMDHENMFWYRQDPGLGLRLIYFSYDVKMKEKGDIPEGYSVSREKKERFSLILESASTNQTSMYLCASSPPLRGAANEQFFGPGTRLTVL.